The 10 T cell receptor beta chains given below trace back to one sample, sequenced in a study of blood T cell repertoires in COVID-19. The assay was immunoSEQ multiplex PCR, and TCRdb's table has in-frame clones only and misses some. This repertoire shows around 250,000 clones, about 87% found once; its top ten account for 2.5% to 3.5%. The sample taken for sequencing was PBMCs or T cells enriched from blood (not recorded which). All receptors derive from a woman between 40 and 55 years old who had been exposed to COVID-19.

The CDR3 loop is CASSHDRGGTEAFF. The CDR3 DNA follows: TGTGCCAGCAGTCATGACCGAGGGGGCACTGAAGCTTTCTTT. V and J are TRBV27 and TRBJ1-1, with D tentatively TRBD1 (6 bases). CDR3 length: 14 residues. The V and J ends lost 5 bases and 4 bases respectively, with 14 bases between them. Per the germline V gene, CDR1 is MNHEY and CDR2 is SMNVEV (reference sequence).

J is TRBJ1-4 and V is TRBV5-1; maybe TRBD1 (6 bases). This CDR3 is built from 15 residues. The V gene's germline CDR1 is SGHRS and CDR2 YFSETQ. The ends were cut back, 4 bases at V and 3 bases at J, with 13 bases in the middle. The CDR3: CASSPEGVSNEKLFF. The CDR3 coding sequence is TGCGCCAGCAGCCCAGAGGGGGTGTCTAATGAAAAACTGTTTTTT.

V gene TRBV28 combines with J gene TRBJ2-1; no clear D gene. In germline, CDR1 is MDHEN, CDR2 SYDVKM. The ends were cut back, 4 bases at V and 4 bases at J, with 8 bases in the middle. The length of the CDR3 is 13 residues. As DNA, the CDR3 is TGTGCCAGCAGTTCCTACTTATACAATGAGCAGTTCTTC. Translated: CASSSYLYNEQFF. The full variable domain, in which reference TRBV28 and TRBJ2-1 provide the parts outside the CDR3, is DVKVTQSSRYLVKRTGEKVFLECVQDMDHENMFWYRQDPGLGLRLIYFSYDVKMKEKGDIPEGYSVSREKKERFSLILESASTNQTSMYLCASSSYLYNEQFFGPGTRLTVL.

V gene TRBV30 combines with J gene TRBJ2-1, with D unclear. V gave up 4 bases and J gave up 4 bases, with 11 bases separating them. Per the germline V gene, CDR1 is GTSNPN and CDR2 is SVGIG (reference sequence). CDR3 length: 13 amino acids. CDR3 nucleotides: TGTGCCTGGAAACGTACAGTATACAATGAGCAGTTCTTC. Amino acids: CAWKRTVYNEQFF.

DNA for the CDR3: TGTGCCAGCAGCCAAGGTCGACAGGGGATTTCAGAGACCCAGTACTTC. Its protein is CASSQGRQGISETQYF. The chain has TRBV11-3 and TRBJ2-5; TRBD1 aligns across 8 bases. J gave up 4 bases and V 5 bases, and 12 bases lay outside the gene matches. Germline CDR1 SGHNT, CDR2 YENEEA. CDR3 length: 16 amino acids.

This clone was seen a single time. The gene calls are TRBV20-1 and TRBJ1-5; 9 bases fit TRBD1. The CDR3 sequence is 16 residues long. Trimming took 3 bases from V and 6 from J; bases not matched to a gene: 12. Germline CDR1 reads DFQATT; CDR2 reads SNEGSKA (reference sequence). The CDR3 sequence is CSASHSDRGGSQPQHF. The CDR3, as DNA: TGCAGTGCTAGTCACTCGGACAGGGGAGGGAGTCAGCCCCAGCATTTT.

This chain's CDR3 is CASSPLAPGHQETQYF. In DNA, the CDR3 is TGTGCCAGCAGCCCCCTCGCGCCGGGACATCAAGAGACCCAGTACTTC. The chain recombines TRBV7-9 with TRBJ2-5; D might be TRBD1 (6 bases). The CDR3 has 16 residues. Trimming stripped 5 bases from V and 2 bases from J, with 18 bases between. Germline CDR1 is SEHNR and CDR2 is FQNEAQ (reference sequence).

The chain uses TRBV7-9 and TRBJ1-1, with 7 bases lining up with TRBD1. The V gene end was trimmed by 5 bases and the J gene end by 1 base; junction bases not matched to a gene: 19. The germline V gene encodes CDR1 SEHNR and CDR2 FQNEAQ (reference sequence). The CDR3 loop spans 19 amino acids. The CDR3 is CASSPKKQGFTFTNTEAFF. The CDR3 nucleotides are TGTGCCAGCAGCCCGAAAAAACAGGGGTTTACATTTACGAACACTGAAGCTTTCTTT.

This chain joins TRBV19 and TRBJ2-1; D remains ambiguous. Germline V gene lookup returns CDR1 LNHDA and CDR2 SQIVND (reference sequence). CDR3 length equals 13 residues. Trimming shortened V by 5 bases and J by 6 bases, and 11 bases separated the two germline ends. CDR3: CASSVRRTNEQFF. Written as DNA, the CDR3 is TGTGCCAGTAGTGTCCGTAGAACCAATGAGCAGTTCTTC. The full variable domain, its missing parts supplied by reference TRBV19 and TRBJ2-1, is DGGITQSPKYLFRKEGQNVTLSCEQNLNHDAMYWYRQDPGQGLRLIYYSQIVNDFQKGDIAEGYSVSREKKESFPLTVTSAQKNPTAFYLCASSVRRTNEQFFGPGTRLTVL.

The CDR3 region is CASSTAGGPPNEQFF. The DNA of the CDR3 is TGTGCCAGCAGCACAGCGGGAGGGCCACCCAATGAGCAGTTCTTC. This chain joins TRBV6-5 and TRBJ2-1; 10 bases match TRBD2. CDR1 and CDR2 (germline): MNHEY, SVGAGI. Trimming cost V 6 bases and J 6 bases; bases outside gene matches: 8. The CDR3 is made up of 15 amino acids.